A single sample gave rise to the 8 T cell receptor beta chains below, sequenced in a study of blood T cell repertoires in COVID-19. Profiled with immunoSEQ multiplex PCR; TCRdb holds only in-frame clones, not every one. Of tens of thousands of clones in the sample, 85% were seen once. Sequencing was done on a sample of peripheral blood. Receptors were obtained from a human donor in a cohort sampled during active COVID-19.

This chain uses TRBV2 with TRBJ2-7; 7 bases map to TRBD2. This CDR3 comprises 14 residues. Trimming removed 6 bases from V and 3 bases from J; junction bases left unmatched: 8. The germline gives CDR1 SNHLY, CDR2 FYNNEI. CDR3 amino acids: CASRGREMVYEQYF. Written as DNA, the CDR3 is TGTGCCAGCAGGGGGAGGGAAATGGTCTACGAGCAGTACTTC.

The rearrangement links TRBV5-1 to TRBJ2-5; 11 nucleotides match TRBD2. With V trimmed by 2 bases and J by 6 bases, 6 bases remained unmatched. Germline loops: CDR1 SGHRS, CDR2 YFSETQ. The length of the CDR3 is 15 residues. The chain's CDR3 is CASSFSGGAEKTQYF. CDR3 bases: TGCGCCAGCAGCTTTAGCGGGGGGGCCGAAAAGACCCAGTACTTC.

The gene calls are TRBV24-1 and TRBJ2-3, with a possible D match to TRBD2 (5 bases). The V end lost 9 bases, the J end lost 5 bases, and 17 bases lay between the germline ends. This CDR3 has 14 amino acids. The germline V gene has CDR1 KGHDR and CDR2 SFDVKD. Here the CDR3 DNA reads TGTGCCACCGGATTCATGGACTCGGGAGATACGCAGTATTTT. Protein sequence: CATGFMDSGDTQYF.

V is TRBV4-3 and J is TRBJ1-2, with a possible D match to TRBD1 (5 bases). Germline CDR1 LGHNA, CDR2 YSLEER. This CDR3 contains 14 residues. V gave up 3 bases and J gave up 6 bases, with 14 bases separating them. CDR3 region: CASSQQSRGDGYTF. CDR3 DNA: TGCGCCAGCAGCCAGCAATCACGGGGGGATGGCTACACCTTC.

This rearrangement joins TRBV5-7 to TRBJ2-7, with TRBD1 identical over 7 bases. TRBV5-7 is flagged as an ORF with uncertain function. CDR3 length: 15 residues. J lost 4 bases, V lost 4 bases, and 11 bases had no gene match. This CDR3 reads CASSKRIGTEYEQYF. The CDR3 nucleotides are TGTGCCAGCAGCAAACGGATCGGGACAGAATACGAGCAGTACTTC.

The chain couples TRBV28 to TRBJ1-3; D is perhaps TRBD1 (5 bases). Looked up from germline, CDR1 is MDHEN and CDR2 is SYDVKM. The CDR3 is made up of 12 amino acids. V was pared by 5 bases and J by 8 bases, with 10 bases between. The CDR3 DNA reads TGTGCCAGCAGTATAGGGGCAGACACCATATATTTT. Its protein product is CASSIGADTIYF.

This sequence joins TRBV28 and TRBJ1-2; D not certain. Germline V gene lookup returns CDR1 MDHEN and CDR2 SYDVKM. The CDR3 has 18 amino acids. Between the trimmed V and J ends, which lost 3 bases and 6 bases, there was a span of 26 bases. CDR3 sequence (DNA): TGTGCCAGCAGTTTGCCTTATTTGTTCCGGGGTGGGATACATGGCTACACCTTC. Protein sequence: CASSLPYLFRGGIHGYTF.

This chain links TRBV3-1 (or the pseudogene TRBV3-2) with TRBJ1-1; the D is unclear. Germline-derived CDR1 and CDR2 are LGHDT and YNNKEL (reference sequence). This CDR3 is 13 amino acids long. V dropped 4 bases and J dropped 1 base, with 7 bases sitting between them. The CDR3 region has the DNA TGTGCCAGCAGCCCCGGTCGGAACACTGAAGCTTTCTTT. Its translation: CASSPGRNTEAFF.